Listed here are 25 T cell receptor beta chains from one sample, sequenced in a study of regulatory T cells in long-lasting Graves disease. As to time point: persistent/refractory GD, antithyroid drugs over 5 years with positive TRAb. The TCR library was made from RNA extracted from PBMCs. For TCR beta, libraries came from iRepertoire HTBI primers and Arm-PCR of CDR3 regions. TCRdb independently ran MiXCR on the multiplex PCR reads; one entry per CDR3 protein. The sample comprises about 470,000 distinct CDR3 sequences, less than 25% of which are singletons, and over 7.5% rests with the top ten. This material consisted of peripheral blood mononuclear cells (PBMCs), taken when the disease was refractory, from a patient treated with antithyroid drugs. The receptors stem from a female donor with Graves disease.

This clonotype has ten or more counts. The chain is built from TRBV5-1 and TRBJ1-2; maybe TRBD1 (6 bases). The V and J ends lost 0 bases and 6 bases respectively, with 12 bases between them. The CDR3 is 14 amino acids. Germline V gene lookup returns CDR1 SGHRS and CDR2 YFSETQ. For the CDR3, the DNA is TGCGCCAGCAGCTTGGAGGAGGGGGTCGATGGCTACACCTTC. Translated: CASSLEEGVDGYTF. Based on the CDR3 plus reference TRBV5-1 and TRBJ1-2, the full variable domain is KAGVTQTPRYLIKTRGQQVTLSCSPISGHRSVSWYQQTPGQGLQFLFEYFSETQRNKGNFPGRFSGRQFSNSRSEMNVSTLELGDSALYLCASSLEEGVDGYTFGSGTRLTVV.

This clonotype was recorded many times. DNA of the CDR3: TGTGCCACCCGAACAAGGGGGGCCGGTCAGGTAGGAAGTGCCTACGAGCAGTACTTC. Its protein is CATRTRGAGQVGSAYEQYF. The chain recombines TRBV7-8 with TRBJ2-7; D may match TRBD1 or TRBD2 (6 bases each). CDR3 length equals 19 residues. The germline CDR1 and CDR2 sequences are SGHVS and FQNEAQ. V was pared by 10 bases and J by 2 bases, with 33 bases between.

About this clonotype: A much larger clone differs from this one at a single base, so this may be a read error. This chain uses TRBV12-3 or TRBV12-4 with TRBJ2-7, with D tentatively TRBD2 (6 bases). The CDR3 spans 14 residues. V lost 3 bases and J 7 bases, leaving 16 bases between the germline ends. CDR3 in DNA: TGTGCCAGCAGTTTCGGGGTAGCGGTCCGGGAGCAGTACTTC. It is translated as CASSFGVAVREQYF.

This clonotype was counted many times. The V gene is TRBV28, the J gene TRBJ2-7; 9 nucleotides agree with TRBD1. Trimming removed 6 bases from V and 6 bases from J; junction bases left unmatched: 6. CDR3 length equals 13 residues. Per the germline V gene, CDR1 is MDHEN and CDR2 is SYDVKM. Here the CDR3 reads CASRGTGSSEQYF. The CDR3 DNA sequence: TGTGCCAGCAGGGGGACAGGGTCTAGCGAGCAGTACTTC. Based on the CDR3 plus reference TRBV28 and TRBJ2-7, the full variable domain is DVKVTQSSRYLVKRTGEKVFLECVQDMDHENMFWYRQDPGLGLRLIYFSYDVKMKEKGDIPEGYSVSREKKERFSLILESASTNQTSMYLCASRGTGSSEQYFGPGTRLTVT.

A few counts support this clonotype. This may be a read error: a much more frequent sequence differs by one nucleotide. The CDR3 sequence: CASSFAHEQYF. CDR3 nucleotide sequence: TGTGCCAGCAGTTTTGCCCACGAGCAGTACTTC. This chain links TRBV28 with TRBJ2-7, with unresolved D. The germline gives CDR1 MDHEN, CDR2 SYDVKM. With 3 bases removed from V and 5 bases from J, the gap between germline ends came to 5 bases. The CDR3 consists of 11 residues.

This chain joins TRBV27 and TRBJ2-2, with unresolved D. The CDR3 is made up of 15 amino acids. V was trimmed by 1 base and J by 6 bases, leaving 12 bases between them. Germline CDR1 is MNHEY and CDR2 is SMNVEV (reference sequence). CDR3: CASSLYVRIPGELFF. For the CDR3, the DNA is TGTGCCAGCAGTTTATATGTCCGTATTCCCGGGGAGCTGTTTTTT.

In regard to this clonotype: A much larger clone sits a single nucleotide away, making a read error possible. This chain uses TRBV6-2 or TRBV6-3 with TRBJ1-4; the match to TRBD1 covers 9 bases. The V gene end was trimmed by 5 bases and the J gene end by 7 bases; junction bases not matched to a gene: 8. Germline V gene sequence: CDR1 MNHEY, CDR2 SVGEGT. The length of the CDR3 is 15 residues. The CDR3 protein is CASSLTGGFGEKLFF. In DNA form, the CDR3 reads TGTGCCAGCAGTCTCACAGGGGGCTTTGGTGAAAAACTGTTTTTT.

This clonotype was counted only a few times. V and J are TRBV7-9 and TRBJ2-5; no clear D gene. The CDR3 covers 14 residues. CDR1 and CDR2 (germline): SEHNR, FQNEAQ (reference sequence). Trimming removed 5 bases from V and 3 bases from J, with 13 bases in between. The CDR3 DNA is TGTGCCAGCAGCAACCGGGCGGAAAAAGAGACCCAGTACTTC. This gives the protein CASSNRAEKETQYF.

This rearrangement joins TRBV4-1 to TRBJ2-2, with 11 bases fitting TRBD1. V shed 0 bases, J shed 4 bases, and the junction held 1 base outside the gene matches. The CDR3 runs 16 residues. Germline V gives CDR1 MGHRA, CDR2 YSYEKL. This chain's CDR3 is CASSQDGTGGTGELFF. Written as DNA, the CDR3 is TGCGCCAGCAGCCAAGATGGGACAGGGGGCACCGGGGAGCTGTTTTTT.

This clonotype was counted many times. The chain uses TRBV6-1 and TRBJ2-2; D is possibly TRBD2 (5 bases). Germline V gene sequence: CDR1 MNHNS, CDR2 SASEGT. V was shortened by 7 bases and J by 4 bases, with 10 bases between the two germline ends. The CDR3 spans 13 residues. The CDR3 sequence: CASNDGLTGELFF. The CDR3 DNA reads as TGTGCCAGCAATGATGGACTCACCGGGGAGCTGTTTTTT.

The CDR3 bases are TGTGCCTGGAGCGTTTTCATGAACACTGAAGCTTTCTTT. This codes for CAWSVFMNTEAFF. This rearrangement joins TRBV30 to TRBJ1-1, with no clear D. Germline CDR1 reads GTSNPN; CDR2 reads SVGIG (reference sequence). V shed 3 bases and J shed 0 bases, with 8 bases lying between them. The CDR3 loop spans 13 amino acids.

This clonotype was counted ten times or more. This chain joins TRBV2 and TRBJ2-2; a weak D match, TRBD2 (6 bases). The germline V gene encodes CDR1 SNHLY and CDR2 FYNNEI. The V end lost 8 bases, the J end lost 0 bases, and 10 bases lay between the germline ends. CDR3 length: 14 residues. The CDR3 spells CASEGLSNTGELFF. In DNA form, the CDR3 reads TGTGCCAGCGAGGGACTTTCGAACACCGGGGAGCTGTTTTTT.

This clonotype was recorded at least ten times. The chain uses TRBV3-1 and TRBJ1-2; a possible D gene is TRBD1 (5 bases). Trimming pared 4 bases from V and 0 bases from J, leaving 12 bases between. Germline CDR1 is LGHDT and CDR2 is YNNKEL (reference sequence). The CDR3 has 15 amino acids. The CDR3 DNA sequence: TGTGCCAGCAGCCCCACAGGACCGTCTAACTATGGCTACACCTTC. It encodes CASSPTGPSNYGYTF.

V usage is TRBV19 and J usage is TRBJ1-3; D gene unclear. The CDR3 is 14 amino acids. V was trimmed by 3 bases and J by 0 bases, leaving 6 bases between them. The V gene's germline CDR1 is LNHDA and CDR2 SQIVND (reference sequence). The DNA for the CDR3 is TGTGCCAGTAGTATGAGGGACTCTGGAAACACCATATATTTT. Protein: CASSMRDSGNTIYF.

This clonotype was detected a few times. V usage is TRBV28 and J usage is TRBJ2-1; 10 nucleotides match TRBD2. The CDR3 is 16 amino acids. V lost 3 bases and J lost 5; bases outside the gene matches: 7. In germline, CDR1 is MDHEN, CDR2 SYDVKM. CDR3 protein: CASSLTSGGGHNEQFF. CDR3 DNA sequence: TGTGCCAGCAGTTTGACCAGCGGGGGGGGCCACAATGAGCAGTTCTTC.

A few counts support this clonotype. The genes are TRBV7-3 and TRBJ2-2; tentative D call: TRBD1 (5 bases). The CDR3 loop spans 14 amino acids. From germline, CDR1 is SGHTA and CDR2 FQGTGA. Trimming pared 0 bases from V and 4 bases from J, leaving 6 bases between. CDR3 in amino acids: CASSLTGVTGELFF. As DNA, the CDR3 is TGTGCCAGCAGCTTAACAGGGGTCACCGGGGAGCTGTTTTTT.

Only a few counts were recorded for this clonotype. At one end, the junction sequence differs from germline, possibly due to a read error. The chain has TRBV29-1 and TRBJ2-7; no clear D gene. CDR3 length: 12 amino acids. Germline V gene sequence: CDR1 SQVTM, CDR2 ANQGSEA. Here the CDR3 DNA reads TGCAGCGCTGAAGGGATGAGCTACGAGCAGTACTTC. Its protein is CSAEGMSYEQYF.

This chain joins TRBV12-3 or TRBV12-4 and TRBJ1-5; D gene uncertain. The CDR3 consists of 15 residues. V lost 6 bases, J lost 5 bases, and 17 bases lay in between. The CDR3 here is CASRNGRRGYQPQHF. In nucleotides, the CDR3 is TGTGCCAGCAGGAATGGGCGGAGAGGTTATCAGCCCCAGCATTTT.

This clonotype was counted ten times or more. V usage is TRBV29-1 and J usage is TRBJ2-7; TRBD1 aligns across 7 bases. The CDR3 length is 15 residues. The germline V gene encodes CDR1 SQVTM and CDR2 ANQGSEA. V gave up 1 base and J gave up 2 bases; unmatched junction bases: 8. CDR3 region: CSVEVETGRPYEQYF. The CDR3 DNA follows: TGCAGCGTTGAAGTGGAGACAGGGCGGCCCTACGAGCAGTACTTC.

Notes on this clonotype: A much bigger clone sits one base away, suggesting this may be a read error. The gene calls are TRBV27 and TRBJ2-7, with 9 positions matching TRBD1. Trimming at V came to 5 bases and at J to 0 bases, leaving 5 bases not matched to a gene. The germline CDR1 and CDR2 sequences are MNHEY and SMNVEV (reference sequence). The CDR3 contains 15 residues. The chain's CDR3 is CASSERDRASYEQYF. The CDR3 nucleotides are TGTGCCAGCAGTGAAAGGGACAGGGCCTCCTACGAGCAGTACTTC.

The chain couples TRBV7-9 to TRBJ1-5, with D unresolved. In germline, CDR1 is SEHNR, CDR2 FQNEAQ (reference sequence). The CDR3 contains 15 residues. V lost 1 base, J lost 3 bases, and 10 bases lay in between. In nucleotides, the CDR3 is TGTGCCAGCAGCTTAGATGGGCGGGTCAATCAGCCCCAGCATTTT. This codes for CASSLDGRVNQPQHF.

This clonotype turned up a few times. The chain carries TRBV27 and TRBJ1-1; D gene unclear. The CDR3 length is 13 residues. Per the germline V gene, CDR1 is MNHEY and CDR2 is SMNVEV (reference sequence). Trimming removed 0 bases from V and 11 bases from J, with 13 bases in between. The CDR3 region is CASSLSSGNRAFF. The CDR3 nucleotides are TGTGCCAGCAGTTTATCGAGCGGCAATCGGGCTTTCTTT.

V and J are TRBV19 and TRBJ1-1, with D perhaps TRBD1 (6 bases). V was trimmed by 4 bases and J by 5 bases, leaving 14 bases between them. Per germline, CDR1 LNHDA and CDR2 SQIVND (reference sequence). This CDR3 region has 14 residues. The chain's CDR3 is CASSTWGHGTEAFF. CDR3 in DNA: TGTGCCAGTAGTACCTGGGGGCATGGTACTGAAGCTTTCTTT.

This clonotype was observed a few times. The chain's CDR3 is CASSALGGETQYF. The DNA of the CDR3 is TGTGCCAGCAGCGCTTTGGGGGGAGAGACCCAGTACTTC. V usage is TRBV9 and J usage is TRBJ2-5; D is perhaps TRBD2 (6 bases). The length of the CDR3 is 13 residues. Germline V lookup: CDR1 SGDLS, CDR2 YYNGEE. Trimming shortened V by 3 bases and J by 4 bases, and 10 bases separated the two germline ends.

Many counts were recorded for this clonotype. The CDR3 DNA is TGTGCCAGCAGTACCTCGGGACAGGGATCCGGGGAGCTGTTTTTT. Residues: CASSTSGQGSGELFF. The rearrangement joins TRBV28 to TRBJ2-2; 9 positions agree with TRBD1. Germline lookup yields CDR1 MDHEN and CDR2 SYDVKM. This CDR3 contains 15 residues. The junction had 7 bases not matched to a gene; V was cut back by 5 bases and J by 6 bases.